One sample yielded the 25 T cell receptor beta chains listed below, sequenced in a study of T cells in Graves' hyperthyroidism and ophthalmopathy (dated by TCRdb to about 2019). Libraries were built with multiplex PCR. The sequencer listed for this sample is Illumina HiSeq 2000. TCR beta CDR3 regions were amplified from RNA transcripts. The first round of RT-PCR for the TCR CDR3 was performed with the HTBI primer set and the Qiagen OneStep RT-PCR kit. In-frame beta chains were kept once TCRdb had trimmed the public reads at Q25 with fastp and called clones with MiXCR. Rows are unified per CDR3 protein, each entry keeping the most common DNA and genes. The sample table contains about 290,000 distinct CDR3 sequences; only one count was recorded for roughly an eighth of them. Of the sample, 7.9% is held by the ten largest clones. The specimen sequenced was blood. These TCRs come from a woman in her thirties or forties with Graves' hyperthyroidism.

This clonotype was observed at least ten times. The gene calls are TRBV6-1 and TRBJ1-5; 10 nucleotides align to TRBD1. Germline CDR1 MNHNS, CDR2 SASEGT. J was trimmed by 4 bases and V by 4 bases; bases with no gene match: 4. The CDR3 covers 15 residues. The CDR3 here is CASSADRGPNQPQHF. In nucleotides, the CDR3 is TGTGCCAGCAGTGCCGACAGGGGGCCAAATCAGCCCCAGCATTTT.

At least ten counts were recorded for this clonotype. The chain combines TRBV27 with TRBJ1-1; 7 bases agree with TRBD1. The junction had 8 bases not matched to a gene; V was cut back by 7 bases and J by 0 bases. CDR1 MNHEY and CDR2 SMNVEV come from the germline V gene (reference sequence). This CDR3 comprises 15 residues. For the CDR3, the DNA is TGTGCCAGCACCAATTTACAGGGGATGAACACTGAAGCTTTCTTT. Translation: CASTNLQGMNTEAFF.

In its sample, this clonotype was seen many times. V usage is TRBV14 and J usage is TRBJ2-5; D gene ambiguous. The CDR3 consists of 12 residues. Germline CDR1 SGHDN, CDR2 FVKESK. V was clipped by 4 bases and J by 7 bases, with 10 bases between them. CDR3 coding DNA: TGTGCCAGCAGCCTTCCTTGGGGGACCCAGTACTTC. Amino acid sequence: CASSLPWGTQYF.

In this sample, this clonotype turned up many times. This chain links TRBV28 with TRBJ1-5; TRBD1 might be the D (6 bases). The germline V and J ends were trimmed by 1 base and 13 bases, with 20 bases remaining between them. The CDR3 is made up of 15 amino acids. Germline V gene sequence: CDR1 MDHEN, CDR2 SYDVKM. The CDR3 region has the DNA TGTGCCAGCAGTTTATCTGACAGGTTCACCGATCAGCAGCATTTT. As protein: CASSLSDRFTDQQHF.

This clonotype was detected ten times or more. V and J are TRBV13 and TRBJ2-7; maybe TRBD2 (5 bases). The germline V gene has CDR1 PRHDT and CDR2 FYEKMQ (reference sequence). The CDR3 runs to 13 residues. Trimming left V 4 bases short and J 2 bases short, with 9 bases between. The CDR3 DNA sequence: TGTGCCAGCAGCTCCACTAGTGCCTACGAGCAGTACTTC. This sequence encodes CASSSTSAYEQYF.

Many counts were recorded for this clonotype. V and J are TRBV3-1 and TRBJ2-1, with TRBD2 matching 7 bases. The germline V gene encodes CDR1 LGHDT and CDR2 YNNKEL (reference sequence). The CDR3 contains 16 residues. Trimming at V came to 0 bases and at J to 3 bases, leaving 5 bases not matched to a gene. CDR3: CASSQDPGGSYNEQFF. The CDR3 nucleotides are TGTGCCAGCAGCCAAGATCCGGGGGGTAGCTACAATGAGCAGTTCTTC.

This clonotype occurred many times. The gene calls are TRBV7-8 and TRBJ1-5; unclear D gene. The germline V and J ends were trimmed by 1 base and 4 bases, with 5 bases remaining between them. CDR3 length: 13 amino acids. Germline loops: CDR1 SGHVS, CDR2 FQNEAQ. The CDR3 loop is CASSLDPNQPQHF. CDR3 DNA sequence: TGTGCCAGCAGCTTAGACCCAAATCAGCCCCAGCATTTT.

Ten or more counts support this clonotype. The chain has TRBV2 and TRBJ2-1; D unclear. The germline CDR1 and CDR2 sequences are SNHLY and FYNNEI. V was pared by 5 bases and J by 7 bases, with 6 bases between. The CDR3 sequence is 11 residues long. In DNA form, the CDR3 reads TGTGCCAGCAGTAAGGTAAATGAGCAGTTCTTC. It yields the protein CASSKVNEQFF.

This clonotype was counted at least ten times. The chain's CDR3 is CASSFRRKREAFF. The CDR3 DNA follows: TGTGCCAGCAGTTTCAGGAGGAAAAGAGAAGCTTTCTTT. The V gene is TRBV28, the J gene TRBJ1-1; no reliable D call. This CDR3 is built from 13 residues. The germline V gene encodes CDR1 MDHEN and CDR2 SYDVKM. V lost 3 bases and J 8 bases, leaving 13 bases between the germline ends.

This clonotype appeared many times. V usage is TRBV19 and J usage is TRBJ2-7, with 7 bases lining up with TRBD2. This CDR3 region has 17 residues. V shed 7 bases and J 0 bases; nucleotides not matched to a gene: 15. CDR1 LNHDA and CDR2 SQIVND come from the germline V gene (reference sequence). The CDR3 DNA follows: TGTGCCAGTATCACTCGGGGGGAGGGCGCTAGCTCCTACGAGCAGTACTTC. Translating it yields CASITRGEGASSYEQYF.

In this sample, this clonotype turned up many times. V gene TRBV27 combines with J gene TRBJ2-7; 8 positions agree with TRBD2. Germline loops: CDR1 MNHEY, CDR2 SMNVEV (reference sequence). The CDR3 is made up of 16 amino acids. The trim removed 6 bases at V and 0 bases at J, leaving 10 bases unmatched. In nucleotides, the CDR3 is TGTGCCAGCAGCCAATCTAGCGGGCGGAGCTCCTACGAGCAGTACTTC. Its protein is CASSQSSGRSSYEQYF.

Ten or more counts support this clonotype. This chain links TRBV20-1 with TRBJ2-7; TRBD2 matches at 9 bases. Germline loops: CDR1 DFQATT, CDR2 SNEGSKA (reference sequence). The CDR3 spans 15 residues. With V trimmed by 6 bases and J by 7 bases, 16 bases remained unmatched. CDR3 DNA: TGCAGTGCGAGACCAGGGACTAGCTACATGGGGGAGCAGTACTTC. This encodes CSARPGTSYMGEQYF.

This clonotype has at least ten counts. The rearrangement uses TRBV20-1 and TRBJ2-2; 10 nucleotides line up with TRBD2. The CDR3 totals 14 residues. Germline V gives CDR1 DFQATT, CDR2 SNEGSKA (reference sequence). V shed 6 bases and J 5 bases; nucleotides not matched to a gene: 6. The CDR3 reads CSAQTSGITGELFF. CDR3 DNA sequence: TGCAGTGCGCAAACTAGCGGGATTACCGGGGAGCTGTTTTTT.

The J gene is TRBJ2-2, the V gene TRBV18; weak D call: TRBD1 (5 bases). The CDR3 is made up of 15 amino acids. The V gene lost 3 bases and the J gene lost 3 bases, with 11 bases spanning the gap. Germline lookup yields CDR1 KGHSH and CDR2 LQKENI. CDR3 residues: CASSPKQAYTGELFF. As DNA, the CDR3 is TGTGCCAGCTCACCTAAACAGGCTTACACCGGGGAGCTGTTTTTT.

This clonotype was seen ten or more times. The J gene is TRBJ2-5, the V gene TRBV3-1; D tentatively reads TRBD1 or TRBD2 (5 bases each). The CDR3 runs to 11 residues. V dropped 5 bases and J dropped 4 bases, with 5 bases sitting between them. CDR1 and CDR2 (germline): LGHDT, YNNKEL (reference sequence). The chain's CDR3 is CASSGGETQYF. Written as DNA, the CDR3 is TGTGCCAGCAGCGGGGGAGAGACCCAGTACTTC.

At least ten counts were recorded for this clonotype. The genes are TRBV2 and TRBJ2-1; the D gene is possibly TRBD2 (6 bases). Trimming took 9 bases from V and 4 from J, leaving 10 bases between them. The CDR3 is made up of 12 amino acids. The germline gives CDR1 SNHLY, CDR2 FYNNEI. The CDR3 DNA sequence: TGTGCCAGTATTGGGGGGTACAATGAGCAGTTCTTC. Translating gives CASIGGYNEQFF.

This clonotype showed up many times. CDR3 in DNA: TGTGCCAGCAGTGAGGTAACTGGTTGGGGCGAAGCTTTCTTT. This translates into CASSEVTGWGEAFF. The chain employs TRBV25-1 and TRBJ1-1; a possible D gene is TRBD1 (5 bases). Trimming took off 3 bases at V and 8 bases at J, with 16 bases between the two ends. Germline CDR1 is MGHDK and CDR2 is SYGVNS. The CDR3 contains 14 residues.

This clonotype was counted many times. The chain combines TRBV2 with TRBJ2-7; D might be TRBD2 (6 bases). Germline V gene data show CDR1 as SNHLY and CDR2 as FYNNEI. The CDR3 consists of 16 residues. V shed 4 bases and J shed 3 bases, with 19 bases lying between them. CDR3 DNA: TGTGCCAGCAGTGCCGGGGGTCTCCTGCGACTCTACGAGCAGTACTTC. Encoded protein: CASSAGGLLRLYEQYF.

The table lists this clonotype with many counts. J is TRBJ1-5 and V is TRBV20-1; no firm D call. The CDR3 covers 16 residues. Germline values: CDR1 DFQATT, CDR2 SNEGSKA (reference sequence). Trimming left V 1 base short and J 0 bases short, with 13 bases between. The CDR3 DNA sequence: TGCAGTGCTAGAGGGGAAGGTAGAAATAGCAATCAGCCCCAGCATTTT. This codes for CSARGEGRNSNQPQHF.

This clonotype was seen ten or more times. This chain joins TRBV24-1 and TRBJ2-1; D is undetermined. Trimming left V 0 bases short and J 0 bases short, with 11 bases between. The CDR3 is made up of 17 amino acids. CDR1 is KGHDR and CDR2 is SFDVKD in the germline V gene. CDR3 region: CATSDLHGPGSYNEQFF. CDR3 bases: TGTGCCACCAGTGATTTGCATGGCCCAGGCTCCTACAATGAGCAGTTCTTC.

In this sample, this clonotype turned up a few times. Possible read error: a much larger clone is one base away. The chain employs TRBV2 and TRBJ2-1; D tentatively fits TRBD1 or TRBD2 (5 bases each). CDR1 SNHLY and CDR2 FYNNEI come from the germline V gene. V was cut by 3 bases and J by 3 bases, with 15 bases left in between. There are 16 residues in the CDR3. The CDR3 region has the DNA TGTGCCAGCAGTGATGGTGGGGGTCAGGTCTACAATGAGCAGTTCTTC. Its translation is CASSDGGGQVYNEQFF. Full variable domain (remainder filled in from reference TRBV2 and TRBJ2-1): EPEVTQTPSHQVTQMGQEVILRCVPISNHLYFYWYRQILGQKVEFLVSFYNNEISEKSEIFDDQFSVERPDGSNFTLKIRSTKLEDSAMYFCASSDGGGQVYNEQFFGPGTRLTVL.

This clonotype was found many times. The CDR3 reads CASGDYNEQFF. CDR3 DNA: TGTGCCAGCGGGGACTACAATGAGCAGTTCTTC. V and J are TRBV19 and TRBJ2-1; maybe TRBD2 (5 bases). This CDR3 region has 11 residues. V was pared by 9 bases and J by 3 bases, with 6 bases between. In germline, CDR1 is LNHDA, CDR2 SQIVND (reference sequence).

This clonotype was seen many times. The chain recombines TRBV6-2 or TRBV6-3 with TRBJ2-5; D is undetermined. This CDR3 region has 18 residues. The germline V gene has CDR1 MNHEY and CDR2 SVGEGT. V lost 0 bases and J 3 bases, leaving 20 bases between the germline ends. The CDR3 region is CASSYSRTARPGKETQYF. Written as DNA, the CDR3 is TGTGCCAGCAGTTACTCGAGAACGGCGCGCCCTGGAAAAGAGACCCAGTACTTC.

This clonotype was recorded a few times. This chain joins TRBV29-1 and TRBJ1-2; 7 nucleotides match TRBD1. V lost 5 bases, J lost 8 bases, and 8 bases stayed unmatched. The CDR3 has 12 amino acids. Germline values: CDR1 SQVTM, CDR2 ANQGSEA. The CDR3 here is CSVYTGAGGYTF. The DNA for the CDR3 is TGCAGCGTTTATACAGGGGCGGGCGGCTACACCTTC.

V and J are TRBV13 and TRBJ1-1; D uncertain. The CDR3 loop spans 14 amino acids. Germline loops: CDR1 PRHDT, CDR2 FYEKMQ (reference sequence). Trimming took 0 bases from V and 4 from J, leaving 9 bases between them. The CDR3 loop reads CASSLGGKGTEAFF. DNA for the CDR3: TGTGCCAGCAGCTTAGGGGGGAAAGGCACTGAAGCTTTCTTT. Together with reference TRBV13 and TRBJ1-1, the CDR3 gives the full variable domain: AAGVIQSPRHLIKEKRETATLKCYPIPRHDTVYWYQQGPGQDPQFLISFYEKMQSDKGSIPDRFSAQQFSDYHSELNMSSLELGDSALYFCASSLGGKGTEAFFGQGTRLTVV.